One sample yielded the 4 T cell receptor beta chains listed below, sequenced in a study of T cell changes during pregnancy in multiple sclerosis. The protocol was immunoSEQ multiplex PCR, while the TCRdb copy is restricted to in-frame clones and leaves out a portion. The sample records just over 90,000 clones, roughly 89% being singletons. The sequencing used peripheral blood, collected after pregnancy. The receptors shown here come from a female donor in good health, enrolled as a control in a pregnancy study.

J is TRBJ2-7 and V is TRBV6-5; D may be TRBD1 (6 bases). The ends were cut back, 8 bases at V and 1 base at J, with 9 bases in the middle. The CDR3 runs 12 residues. Germline V CDR1 and CDR2: MNHEY, SVGAGI. This CDR3 reads CASRGQSYEQYF. Here the CDR3 DNA reads TGTGCCAGCCGGGGACAATCCTACGAGCAGTACTTC.

The chain employs TRBV28 and TRBJ2-7, with D unclear. V was trimmed by 7 bases and J by 6 bases, leaving 13 bases between them. Germline V gene sequence: CDR1 MDHEN, CDR2 SYDVKM. This CDR3 has 12 amino acids. CDR3 coding DNA: TGTGCCAGCACCATATTCGGTACCGAGCAGTACTTC. Translated: CASTIFGTEQYF.

The chain joins TRBV27 to TRBJ1-5; the D is unclear. V was cut by 3 bases and J by 1 base, with 10 bases left in between. There are 15 residues in the CDR3. From germline, CDR1 is MNHEY and CDR2 SMNVEV (reference sequence). The CDR3 DNA is TGTGCCAGCAGTTTTAGAGGAGCGAGCAATCAGCCCCAGCATTTT. It codes for CASSFRGASNQPQHF.

Only one count was recorded for this clone. The V call is TRBV27, the J call TRBJ2-6, with a tentative D call TRBD2 (6 bases). V lost 2 bases and J lost 0, with 14 bases in between. This CDR3 contains 18 residues. Germline-derived CDR1 and CDR2 are MNHEY and SMNVEV (reference sequence). The CDR3 region has the DNA TGTGCCAGCAGTTTAATCCGGGTGGGGGGCTCTGGGGCCAACGTCCTGACTTTC. It encodes CASSLIRVGGSGANVLTF.